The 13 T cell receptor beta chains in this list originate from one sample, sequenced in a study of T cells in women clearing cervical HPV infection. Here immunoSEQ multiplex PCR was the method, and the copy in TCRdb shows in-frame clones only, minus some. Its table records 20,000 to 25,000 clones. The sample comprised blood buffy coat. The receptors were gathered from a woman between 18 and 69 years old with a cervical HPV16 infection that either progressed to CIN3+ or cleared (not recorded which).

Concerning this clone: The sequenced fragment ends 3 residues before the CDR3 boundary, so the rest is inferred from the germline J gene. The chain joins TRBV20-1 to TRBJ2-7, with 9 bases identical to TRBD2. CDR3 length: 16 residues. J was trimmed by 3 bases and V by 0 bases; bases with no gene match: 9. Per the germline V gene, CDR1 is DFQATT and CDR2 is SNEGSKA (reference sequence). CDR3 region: CSARDRLAGSRYEQYF. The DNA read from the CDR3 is TGCAGTGCTAGAGACCGCCTAGCGGGATCCCGCTACGAG.

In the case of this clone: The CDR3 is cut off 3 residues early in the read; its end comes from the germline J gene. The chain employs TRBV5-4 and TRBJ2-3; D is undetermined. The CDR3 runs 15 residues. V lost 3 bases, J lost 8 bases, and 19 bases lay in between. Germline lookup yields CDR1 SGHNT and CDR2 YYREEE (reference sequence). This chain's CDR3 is CASSYTGLISGTQYF. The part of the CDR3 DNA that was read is TGTGCCAGCAGCTACACGGGTTTAATTTCCGGTACG.

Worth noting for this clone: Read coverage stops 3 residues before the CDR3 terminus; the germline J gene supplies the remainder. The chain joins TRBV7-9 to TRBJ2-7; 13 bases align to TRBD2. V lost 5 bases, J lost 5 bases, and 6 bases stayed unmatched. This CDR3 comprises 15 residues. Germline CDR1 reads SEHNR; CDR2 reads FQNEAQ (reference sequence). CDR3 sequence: CASSPGTSGINEQYF. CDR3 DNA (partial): TGTGCCAGCAGCCCAGGGACTAGCGGGATCAACGAG.

CDR3 DNA (partial): TGCAGCGTTGCAGACAGTTCCTACGAG. As protein: CSVADSSYE. The whole CDR3 protein reads CSVADSSYEQYF. The genes are TRBV29-1 and TRBJ2-7; maybe TRBD1 (5 bases). The CDR3 goes on 3 residues after the read ends, and that part is filled in from the germline J gene. Looked up from germline, CDR1 is SQVTM and CDR2 is ANQGSEA. The V and J ends lost 4 bases and 1 base respectively, with 8 bases between them. The length of the CDR3 is 12 residues.

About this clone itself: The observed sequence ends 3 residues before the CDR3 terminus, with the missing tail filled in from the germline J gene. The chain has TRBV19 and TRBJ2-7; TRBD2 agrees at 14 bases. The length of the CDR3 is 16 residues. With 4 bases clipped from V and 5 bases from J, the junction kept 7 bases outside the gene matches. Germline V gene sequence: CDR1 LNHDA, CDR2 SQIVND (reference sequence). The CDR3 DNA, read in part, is TGTGCCAGTAGTAAGGGACTAGCGGGAGACGTCGACGAG. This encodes CASSKGLAGDVDE. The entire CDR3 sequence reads CASSKGLAGDVDEQYF.

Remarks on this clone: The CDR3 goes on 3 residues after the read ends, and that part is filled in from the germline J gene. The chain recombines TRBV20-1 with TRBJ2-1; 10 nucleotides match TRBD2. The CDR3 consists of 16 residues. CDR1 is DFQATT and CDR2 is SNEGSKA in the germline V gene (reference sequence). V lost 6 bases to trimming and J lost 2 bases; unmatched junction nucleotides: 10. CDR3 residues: CSAPPSGGPTYNEQFF. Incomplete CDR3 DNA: TGCAGTGCACCGCCTAGCGGGGGTCCCACCTACAATGAG.

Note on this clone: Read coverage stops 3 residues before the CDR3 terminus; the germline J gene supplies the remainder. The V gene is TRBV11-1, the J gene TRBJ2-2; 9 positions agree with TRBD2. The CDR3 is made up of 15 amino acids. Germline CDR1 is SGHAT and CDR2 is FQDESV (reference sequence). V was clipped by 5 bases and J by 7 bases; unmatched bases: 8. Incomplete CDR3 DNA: TGTGCCAGCAGCCGGACTAGCGTGGGCGACGGGGAG. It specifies CASSRTSVGDGE. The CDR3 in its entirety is CASSRTSVGDGELFF.

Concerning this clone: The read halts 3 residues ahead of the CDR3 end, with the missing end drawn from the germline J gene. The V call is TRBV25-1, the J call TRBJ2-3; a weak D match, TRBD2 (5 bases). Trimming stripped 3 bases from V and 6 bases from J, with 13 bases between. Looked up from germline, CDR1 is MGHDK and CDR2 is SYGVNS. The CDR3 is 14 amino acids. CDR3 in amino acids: CASSDLRVRDTQYF. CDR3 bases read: TGTGCCAGCAGTGACTTGCGGGTGAGGGATACG.

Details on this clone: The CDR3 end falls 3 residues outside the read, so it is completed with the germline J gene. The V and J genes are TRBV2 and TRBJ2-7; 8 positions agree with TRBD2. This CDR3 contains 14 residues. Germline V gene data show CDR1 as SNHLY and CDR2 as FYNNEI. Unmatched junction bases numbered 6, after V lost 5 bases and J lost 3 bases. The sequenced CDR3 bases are TGTGCCAGCAGTCCGGGTAGCGGGGACTACGAG. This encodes CASSPGSGDYE. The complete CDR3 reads CASSPGSGDYEQYF.

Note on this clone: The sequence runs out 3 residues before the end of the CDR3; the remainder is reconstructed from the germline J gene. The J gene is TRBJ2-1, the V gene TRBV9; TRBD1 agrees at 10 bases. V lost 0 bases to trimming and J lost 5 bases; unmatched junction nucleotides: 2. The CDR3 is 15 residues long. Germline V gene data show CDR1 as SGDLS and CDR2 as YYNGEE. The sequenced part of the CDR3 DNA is TGTGCCAGCAGCGTAGATGGGACAGGGGACAATGAG. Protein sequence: CASSVDGTGDNE. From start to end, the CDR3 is CASSVDGTGDNEQFF.

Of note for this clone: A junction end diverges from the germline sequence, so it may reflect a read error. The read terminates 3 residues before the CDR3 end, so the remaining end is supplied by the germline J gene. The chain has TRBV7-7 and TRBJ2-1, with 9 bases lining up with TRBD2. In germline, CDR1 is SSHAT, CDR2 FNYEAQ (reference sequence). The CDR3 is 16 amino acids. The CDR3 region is CASSLGGGAQYNEQFF. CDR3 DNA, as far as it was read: TGTGCTAGCAGCTTAGGCGGGGGGGCGCAATACAATGAG.

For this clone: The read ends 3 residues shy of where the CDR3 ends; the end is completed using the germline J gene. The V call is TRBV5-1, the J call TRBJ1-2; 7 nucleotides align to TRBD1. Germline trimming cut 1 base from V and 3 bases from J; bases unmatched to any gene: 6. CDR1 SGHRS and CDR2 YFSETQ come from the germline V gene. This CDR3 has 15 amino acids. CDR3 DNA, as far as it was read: TGCGCCAGCAGCTTGTTACCAGGACAGGACTATGGC. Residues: CASSLLPGQDYG. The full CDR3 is CASSLLPGQDYGYTF.

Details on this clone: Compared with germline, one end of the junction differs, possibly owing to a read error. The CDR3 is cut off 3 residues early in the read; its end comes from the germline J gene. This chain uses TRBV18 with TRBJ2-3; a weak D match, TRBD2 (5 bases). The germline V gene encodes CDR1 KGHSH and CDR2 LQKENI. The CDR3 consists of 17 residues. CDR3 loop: CASAALNAAASTETQYF. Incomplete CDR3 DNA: TGTGCCAGCGCAGCCCTAAACGCGGCAGCTAGCACAGAGACG.